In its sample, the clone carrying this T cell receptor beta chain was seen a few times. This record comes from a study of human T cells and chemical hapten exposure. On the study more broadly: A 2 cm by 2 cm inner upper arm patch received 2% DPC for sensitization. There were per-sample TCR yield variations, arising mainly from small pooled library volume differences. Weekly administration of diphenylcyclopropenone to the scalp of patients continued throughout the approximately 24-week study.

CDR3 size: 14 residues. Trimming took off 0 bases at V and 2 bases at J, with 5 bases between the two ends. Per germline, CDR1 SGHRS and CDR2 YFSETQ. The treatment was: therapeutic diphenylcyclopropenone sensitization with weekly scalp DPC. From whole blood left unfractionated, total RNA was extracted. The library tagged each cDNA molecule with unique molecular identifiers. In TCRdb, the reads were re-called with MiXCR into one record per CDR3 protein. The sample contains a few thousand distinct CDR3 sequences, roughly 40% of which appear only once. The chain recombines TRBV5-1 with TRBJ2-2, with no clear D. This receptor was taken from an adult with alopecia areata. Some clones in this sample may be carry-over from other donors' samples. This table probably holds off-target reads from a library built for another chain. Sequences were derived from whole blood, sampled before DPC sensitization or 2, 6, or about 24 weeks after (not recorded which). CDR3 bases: TGCGCCAGCAGCTTGGTGGCTAACACCGGGGAGCTGTTTTTT. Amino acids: CASSLVANTGELFF.